The clone carrying this T cell receptor (beta chain) was recorded many times. The antigen is not known. No treatment of any kind had been given to any patient before thyroid surgery. TCRdb used MiXCR to call clones anew from the PCR reads. The data contain about 50,000 clones, 20% of them seen just once; the ten biggest clones take up about 4%. The source of the sample is a study of metastatic and nonmetastatic thyroid tumors. The study, taken as a whole, reports: Significantly greater TCR beta diversity was reportedly found in malignant thyroid tumors than in benign nodules (in blood and tumor).

The material sequenced was blood. The clonotype comes from a female donor with papillary thyroid cancer or a benign thyroid nodule (not recorded which). Some clones in this sample may be carry-over from other donors' samples.

In nucleotides, the CDR3 is TGTGCCAGCAGGATGGGTTTAGATCCCCGGGGCTACACCTTC. It is translated as CASRMGLDPRGYTF. This chain links TRBV6-1 with TRBJ1-2; D is uncertain. V gave up 6 bases and J gave up 8 bases, with 19 bases separating them. Germline-derived CDR1 and CDR2 are MNHNS and SASEGT. This CDR3 has 14 amino acids.